This entry is about one T cell receptor beta chain. Its target is unknown. This specimen comes from a study of T cells after posttransplantation cyclophosphamide. Findings of the study overall: Recipient CMV seropositivity and CMV reactivation strongly tracked TRB clonality. Donor CD8+ memory clones often dominated recipient blood repertoires at later times.

The table came from immunoSEQ multiplex PCR; TCRdb's copy has only in-frame clones and leaves some out. The table includes approximately 30,000 clones, approximately 90% detected once. The source material was PBMCs. The receptor was isolated from a woman aged 40 to 50 with a blood cancer, CMV-positive, and with a related stem cell donor.

CDR3 amino acids: CASSQDGEGIYNEQFF. The DNA for the CDR3 is TGCGCCAGCAGCCAAGACGGGGAGGGGATCTACAATGAGCAGTTCTTC. The chain combines TRBV4-3 with TRBJ2-1; 7 nucleotides match TRBD2. Germline-derived CDR1 and CDR2 are LGHNA and YSLEER. The CDR3 runs to 16 residues. V trimming: 0 bases; J trimming: 3 bases; junction bases outside the gene matches: 5.